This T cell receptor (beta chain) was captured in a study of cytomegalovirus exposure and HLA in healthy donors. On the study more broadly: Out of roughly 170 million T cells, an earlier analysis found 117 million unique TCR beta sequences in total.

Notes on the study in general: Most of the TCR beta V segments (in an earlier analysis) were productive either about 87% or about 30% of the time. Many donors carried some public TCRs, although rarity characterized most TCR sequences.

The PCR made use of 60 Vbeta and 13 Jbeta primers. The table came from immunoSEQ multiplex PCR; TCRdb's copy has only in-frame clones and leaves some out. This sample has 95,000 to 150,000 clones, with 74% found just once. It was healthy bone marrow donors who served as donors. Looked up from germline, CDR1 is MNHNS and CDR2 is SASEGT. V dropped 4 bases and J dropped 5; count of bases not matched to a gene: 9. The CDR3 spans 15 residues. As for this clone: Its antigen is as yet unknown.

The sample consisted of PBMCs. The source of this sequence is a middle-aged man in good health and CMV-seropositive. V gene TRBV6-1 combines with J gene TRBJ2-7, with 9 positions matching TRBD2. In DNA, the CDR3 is TGTGCCAGCAGTGCGTGGCTAGCGGGGATCAACGAGCAGTACTTC. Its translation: CASSAWLAGINEQYF.